These 27 T cell receptor beta chains share one sample of origin, sequenced in a study of human T cells and chemical hapten exposure. TCRdb passed the RACE reads through MiXCR, listing each CDR3 protein once. This sample has tens of thousands of distinct CDR3 sequences, with 9.9% found just once. Time point of the sample: patch test 3, about 24 weeks after DPC sensitization. Treatment defined: therapeutic diphenylcyclopropenone sensitization with weekly scalp DPC. This material consisted of whole blood, taken in connection with sensitization to the hapten diphenylcyclopropenone (DPC). The receptors stem from a woman aged 40 to 55 with alopecia areata. Some clones in this sample may be carry-over from other donors' samples.

The chain is built from TRBV20-1 and TRBJ1-6; D possibly corresponds to TRBD1 (5 bases). Trimming removed 2 bases from V and 0 bases from J, with 5 bases in between. From germline, CDR1 is DFQATT and CDR2 SNEGSKA (reference sequence). The CDR3 loop spans 14 amino acids. CDR3 coding DNA: TGCAGTGCTAGAACAGGCTCCTATAATTCACCCCTCCACTTT. Its translation: CSARTGSYNSPLHF.

The V and J genes are TRBV15 and TRBJ2-4, with 9 nucleotides matching TRBD1. V lost 1 base, J lost 1 base, and 8 bases stayed unmatched. Germline assignment: CDR1 LNHNV and CDR2 YYDKDF (reference sequence). CDR3 size: 18 residues. The CDR3 nucleotides are TGTGCCACCAGCAGAGGAGAACAGGGGGCGCGGGCCAAAAACATTCAGTACTTC. It encodes CATSRGEQGARAKNIQYF.

V and J are TRBV27 and TRBJ2-7, with 7 bases identical to TRBD2. Trimming cost V 6 bases and J 10 bases; bases outside gene matches: 12. The germline gives CDR1 MNHEY, CDR2 SMNVEV (reference sequence). The CDR3 spans 13 residues. The CDR3 here is CASSHIGGVSQYF. In DNA form, the CDR3 reads TGTGCCAGCAGCCATATTGGGGGGGTTAGCCAGTACTTC.

Many counts were recorded for this clonotype. The chain carries TRBV7-2 and TRBJ2-5; D is possibly TRBD2 (7 bases). From germline, CDR1 is SGHTA and CDR2 FQGNSA. Trimming shortened V by 5 bases and J by 6 bases, and 25 bases separated the two germline ends. CDR3 length equals 17 residues. The CDR3 sequence: CASSPFGGLSLMKTQYF. DNA for the CDR3: TGTGCCAGCAGCCCATTCGGGGGGCTCTCTCTAATGAAGACCCAGTACTTC.

The chain employs TRBV29-1 and TRBJ2-3, with a weak D call TRBD2 (7 bases). V dropped 3 bases and J dropped 2 bases, with 12 bases sitting between them. The V gene's germline CDR1 is SQVTM and CDR2 ANQGSEA. The CDR3 loop spans 14 amino acids. The CDR3 DNA is TGCAGCGTTGAGAGGGGGGGGCCCACAGATACGCAGTATTTT. Amino acids: CSVERGGPTDTQYF.

This clonotype has a handful of counts. The chain links TRBV15 to TRBJ2-6; D is unclear. The germline CDR1 and CDR2 sequences are LNHNV and YYDKDF (reference sequence). V was trimmed by 3 bases and J by 4 bases, leaving 10 bases between them. The CDR3 consists of 15 residues. CDR3 bases: TGTGCCACCAGCAGGGAAGGGCCGGGGGCCAACGTCCTGACTTTC. Translating gives CATSREGPGANVLTF. The full variable domain, its missing parts supplied by reference TRBV15 and TRBJ2-6, is DAMVIQNPRYQVTQFGKPVTLSCSQTLNHNVMYWYQQKSSQAPKLLFHYYDKDFNNEADTPDNFQSRRPNTSFCFLDIRSPGLGDTAMYLCATSREGPGANVLTFGAGSRLTVL.

This clonotype was observed at least ten times. CDR3 bases: TGCAGTGCTGGGGACAGGGGGCTTGGTGGCAATCAGCCCCAGCATTTT. Its translation: CSAGDRGLGGNQPQHF. The chain is built from TRBV20-1 and TRBJ1-5, with 12 positions matching TRBD1. This CDR3 has 16 amino acids. CDR1 DFQATT and CDR2 SNEGSKA come from the germline V gene (reference sequence). V was clipped by 5 bases and J by 2 bases; unmatched bases: 7.

This clonotype was picked up a small number of times. This rearrangement joins TRBV5-8 to TRBJ1-3, with D perhaps matching TRBD1 (5 bases). CDR1 is SGHTS, CDR2 YDEGEE, per germline. The V end was cut by 4 bases, the J end by 0 bases, with 11 bases between. This CDR3 spans 15 amino acids. The CDR3 nucleotides are TGTGCCAGCAGCCTACTACAGGCCTCTGGAAACACCATATATTTT. It translates to CASSLLQASGNTIYF.

This clonotype was picked up many times. The junction and the germline gene differ at one end; a read error may be behind it. This chain links TRBV29-1 with TRBJ1-4, with 8 bases lining up with TRBD1. CDR1 SQVTM and CDR2 ANQGSEA come from the germline V gene. The CDR3 is 13 amino acids. CDR3 sequence (DNA): TGCAGCGTTACGGGGACAGGAAATGAGAAACTGTTTTTT. This sequence encodes CSVTGTGNEKLFF.

This chain links TRBV7-3 with TRBJ2-1, with D perhaps TRBD2 (5 bases). Germline V CDR1 and CDR2: SGHTA, FQGTGA. V dropped 5 bases and J dropped 4 bases, with 12 bases sitting between them. CDR3 size: 14 residues. The CDR3 is CASSLSPGYNEQFF. CDR3 coding DNA: TGTGCCAGCAGCCTCTCCCCGGGGTACAATGAGCAGTTCTTC.

The rearrangement joins TRBV9 to TRBJ1-1; D gene unclear. Germline CDR1 and CDR2: SGDLS and YYNGEE. Between the trimmed V and J ends, which lost 0 bases and 10 bases, there was a span of 10 bases. The CDR3 contains 12 residues. Written as DNA, the CDR3 is TGTGCCAGCAGCGTAGACTCAGGCCCAGCTTTCTTT. Translating it yields CASSVDSGPAFF.

The chain recombines TRBV7-9 with TRBJ2-3; 9 nucleotides align to TRBD2. The trim removed 2 bases at V and 4 bases at J, leaving 4 bases unmatched. The CDR3 has 15 amino acids. Germline V gene lookup returns CDR1 SEHNR and CDR2 FQNEAQ (reference sequence). The CDR3 DNA follows: TGTGCCAGCAGCTTACGCGGGGGGGCATCAGATACGCAGTATTTT. Protein product: CASSLRGGASDTQYF. Full variable domain (remainder filled in from reference TRBV7-9 and TRBJ2-3): DTGVSQNPRHKITKRGQNVTFRCDPISEHNRLYWYRQTLGQGPEFLTYFQNEAQLEKSRLLSDRFSAERPKGSFSTLEIQRTEQGDSAMYLCASSLRGGASDTQYFGPGTRLTVL.

The V call is TRBV6-5, the J call TRBJ1-2; possible D gene TRBD1, 6 bases. Deletions cut 7 bases from V and 4 bases from J, with 19 bases between. This CDR3 comprises 15 residues. In germline, CDR1 is MNHEY, CDR2 SVGAGI. The CDR3 coding sequence is TGTGCCAGCATTCGGTCGGGGGGCTCGTTCTATGGCTACACCTTC. Encoded protein: CASIRSGGSFYGYTF.

This clonotype has at least ten counts. The gene calls are TRBV12-3 or TRBV12-4 and TRBJ2-6; perhaps TRBD1 as D (5 bases). The germline V and J ends were trimmed by 5 bases and 0 bases, with 8 bases remaining between them. The CDR3 length is 15 residues. The CDR3 loop is CASSPDSSGANVLTF. DNA of the CDR3: TGTGCCAGCAGTCCAGACAGCTCTGGGGCCAACGTCCTGACTTTC.

This clonotype came up once. The chain combines TRBV11-3 with TRBJ2-2, with D perhaps given as TRBD1 or TRBD2 (5 bases each). Germline V gene data show CDR1 as SGHNT and CDR2 as YENEEA. The CDR3 runs 16 residues. Trimming cost V 0 bases and J 0 bases, with 8 bases left between them. The CDR3 spells CASSLEGRANTGELFF. The DNA for the CDR3 is TGTGCCAGCAGCTTAGAGGGACGGGCGAACACCGGGGAGCTGTTTTTT. Drawing the rest from reference TRBV11-3 and TRBJ2-2, the complete variable domain is EAGVVQSPRYKIIEKKQPVAFWCNPISGHNTLYWYLQNLGQGPELLIRYENEEAVDDSQLPKDRFSAERLKGVDSTLKIQPAELGDSAVYLCASSLEGRANTGELFFGEGSRLTVL.

This clonotype was recorded many times. The chain recombines TRBV7-6 with TRBJ2-3; D might be TRBD1 (6 bases). This CDR3 region has 18 residues. Trimming pared 2 bases from V and 2 bases from J, leaving 20 bases between. Per the germline V gene, CDR1 is SGHVS and CDR2 is FNYEAQ. In nucleotides, the CDR3 is TGTGCCAGCAGCTTAAGGCTAACGGCAGGGACACACACAGATACGCAGTATTTT. This sequence encodes CASSLRLTAGTHTDTQYF.

This sequence joins TRBV5-4 and TRBJ2-1; 8 nucleotides match TRBD2. CDR1 SGHNT and CDR2 YYREEE come from the germline V gene (reference sequence). V was clipped by 4 bases and J by 3 bases; unmatched bases: 3. The CDR3 is made up of 14 amino acids. The CDR3 coding sequence is TGTGCCAGCAGCCTCCGGGGGGGCTACAATGAGCAGTTCTTC. It specifies CASSLRGGYNEQFF.

This clonotype was recorded many times. The chain links TRBV6-1 to TRBJ2-7, with no clear D. The CDR3 is 13 amino acids. Trimming removed 4 bases from V and 4 bases from J, with 11 bases in between. The V gene's germline CDR1 is MNHNS and CDR2 SASEGT. CDR3 nucleotides: TGTGCCAGCAGTGTAACAGCCTGGTACGAGCAGTACTTC. This translates into CASSVTAWYEQYF.

The chain is built from TRBV7-2 and TRBJ2-3, with TRBD2 identical over 11 bases. This CDR3 comprises 22 residues. Germline CDR1 reads SGHTA; CDR2 reads FQGNSA. Trimming cost V 5 bases and J 6 bases; bases outside gene matches: 28. The CDR3: CASSHTRPQLAGASDIPDTQYF. The CDR3 region has the DNA TGTGCCAGCAGCCACACCCGCCCGCAACTAGCGGGGGCCTCCGATATTCCGGATACGCAGTATTTT.

This clonotype has a handful of counts. The V gene is TRBV20-1, the J gene TRBJ1-6, with no clear D. This CDR3 is built from 18 residues. Trimming removed 0 bases from V and 0 bases from J, with 15 bases in between. Germline V gene lookup returns CDR1 DFQATT and CDR2 SNEGSKA (reference sequence). The CDR3 sequence: CSARDAGHDYSYNSPLHF. In nucleotides, the CDR3 is TGCAGTGCTAGAGACGCCGGGCACGACTACTCCTATAATTCACCCCTCCACTTT.

This clonotype has at least ten counts. V gene TRBV20-1 combines with J gene TRBJ2-1; D is uncertain. Germline loops: CDR1 DFQATT, CDR2 SNEGSKA (reference sequence). Between the trimmed V and J ends, which lost 0 bases and 0 bases, there was a span of 9 bases. The CDR3 consists of 15 residues. The CDR3 loop reads CSARDTTSSYNEQFF. Written as DNA, the CDR3 is TGCAGTGCTAGAGATACGACAAGCTCCTACAATGAGCAGTTCTTC.

This clonotype showed up many times. The chain joins TRBV7-9 to TRBJ2-2; TRBD1 matches at 8 bases. Per the germline V gene, CDR1 is SEHNR and CDR2 is FQNEAQ (reference sequence). The length of the CDR3 is 16 residues. The trim removed 5 bases at V and 2 bases at J, leaving 7 bases unmatched. As DNA, the CDR3 is TGTGCCAGCAGCCGGGACAGGAATCTTAACACCGGGGAGCTGTTTTTT. Protein product: CASSRDRNLNTGELFF.

The V call is TRBV14, the J call TRBJ2-7; possibly TRBD1 for D (5 bases). The length of the CDR3 is 12 residues. Germline V CDR1 and CDR2: SGHDN, FVKESK. V lost 2 bases and J lost 5, with 7 bases in between. As DNA, the CDR3 is TGTGCCAGCAGCCAATCAGGGAACGAGCAGTACTTC. Translated: CASSQSGNEQYF.

This clonotype was observed a few times. V usage is TRBV30 and J usage is TRBJ2-1, with TRBD2 matching over 11 bases. This CDR3 is 18 amino acids long. Germline CDR1 GTSNPN, CDR2 SVGIG (reference sequence). V shed 4 bases, J shed 4 bases, and the junction held 15 bases outside the gene matches. CDR3 in DNA: TGTGCCTGGACCTTAAGGAACGGACTAGCGGGTTTATACAATGAGCAGTTCTTC. This encodes CAWTLRNGLAGLYNEQFF.

In its sample, this clonotype was seen many times. The genes are TRBV9 and TRBJ1-6; 11 bases agree with TRBD1. This CDR3 contains 16 residues. V lost 4 bases, J lost 9 bases, and 9 bases stayed unmatched. The germline CDR1 and CDR2 sequences are SGDLS and YYNGEE. CDR3 protein: CASSTNTGTGGSPLHF. CDR3 bases: TGTGCCAGCAGCACCAACACCGGGACAGGGGGTTCACCCCTCCACTTT.

The gene calls are TRBV6-5 and TRBJ1-4; tentatively, D is TRBD1 (6 bases). The CDR3 length is 15 residues. V was clipped by 5 bases and J by 3 bases, with 13 bases between them. Per germline, CDR1 MNHEY and CDR2 SVGAGI. The CDR3 nucleotides read TGTGCCAGCAGTCCCCAGGGGCCTTCTAATGAAAAACTGTTTTTT. Amino acids: CASSPQGPSNEKLFF.

V gene TRBV19 combines with J gene TRBJ2-3; D is undetermined. V was trimmed by 0 bases and J by 6 bases, leaving 10 bases between them. CDR1 is LNHDA, CDR2 SQIVND, per germline (reference sequence). The CDR3 runs 14 residues. The CDR3: CASSIDAPGDTQYF. In DNA form, the CDR3 reads TGTGCCAGTAGTATAGATGCCCCGGGCGATACGCAGTATTTT.